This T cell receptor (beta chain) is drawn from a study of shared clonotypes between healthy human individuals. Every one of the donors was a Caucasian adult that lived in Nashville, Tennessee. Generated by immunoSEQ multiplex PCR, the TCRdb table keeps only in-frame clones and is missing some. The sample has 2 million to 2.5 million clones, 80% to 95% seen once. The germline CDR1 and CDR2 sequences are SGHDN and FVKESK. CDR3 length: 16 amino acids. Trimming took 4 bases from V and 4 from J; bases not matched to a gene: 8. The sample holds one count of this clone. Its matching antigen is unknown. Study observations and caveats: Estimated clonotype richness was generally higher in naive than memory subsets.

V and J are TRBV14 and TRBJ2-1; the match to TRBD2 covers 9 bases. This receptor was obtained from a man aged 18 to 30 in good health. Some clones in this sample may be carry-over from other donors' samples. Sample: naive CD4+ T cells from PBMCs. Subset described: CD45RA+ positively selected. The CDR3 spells CASSPQRAGGYNEQFF. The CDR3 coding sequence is TGTGCCAGCAGCCCCCAGCGAGCGGGAGGATACAATGAGCAGTTCTTC.